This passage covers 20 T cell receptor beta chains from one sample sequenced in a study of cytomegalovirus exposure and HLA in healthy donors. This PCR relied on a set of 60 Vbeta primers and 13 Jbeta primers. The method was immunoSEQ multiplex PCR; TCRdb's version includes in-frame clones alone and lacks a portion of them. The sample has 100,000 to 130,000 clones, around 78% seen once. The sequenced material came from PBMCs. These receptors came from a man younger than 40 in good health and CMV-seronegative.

The CDR3 protein is CAISESAGGPLYEQYF. The CDR3 nucleotides are TGTGCCATCAGTGAGTCGGCAGGGGGACCACTCTACGAGCAGTACTTC. The chain couples TRBV10-3 to TRBJ2-7, with TRBD1 matching 7 bases. Germline values: CDR1 ENHRY, CDR2 SYGVKD. The CDR3 runs 16 residues. Trimming removed 0 bases from V and 3 bases from J; junction bases left unmatched: 8.

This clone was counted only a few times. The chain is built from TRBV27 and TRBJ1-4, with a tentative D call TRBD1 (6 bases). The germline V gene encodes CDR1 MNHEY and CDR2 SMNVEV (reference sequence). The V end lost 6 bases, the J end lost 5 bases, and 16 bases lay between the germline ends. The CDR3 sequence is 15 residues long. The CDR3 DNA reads TGTGCCAGCAGGGGCAGGGGATCTAAAAATGAAAAACTGTTTTTT. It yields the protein CASRGRGSKNEKLFF.

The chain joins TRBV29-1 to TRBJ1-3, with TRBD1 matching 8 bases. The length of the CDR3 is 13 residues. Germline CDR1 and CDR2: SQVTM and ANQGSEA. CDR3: CNVRTGSGNTIYF. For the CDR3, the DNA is TGCAACGTCCGGACAGGGTCTGGAAACACCATATATTTT.

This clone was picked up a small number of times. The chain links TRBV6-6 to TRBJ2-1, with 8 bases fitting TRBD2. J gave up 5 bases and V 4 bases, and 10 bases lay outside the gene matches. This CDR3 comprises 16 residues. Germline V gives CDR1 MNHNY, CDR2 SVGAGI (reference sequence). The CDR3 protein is CASSLPGTSLNNEQFF. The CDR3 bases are TGTGCCAGCAGTTTGCCCGGGACTAGTTTGAACAATGAGCAGTTCTTC.

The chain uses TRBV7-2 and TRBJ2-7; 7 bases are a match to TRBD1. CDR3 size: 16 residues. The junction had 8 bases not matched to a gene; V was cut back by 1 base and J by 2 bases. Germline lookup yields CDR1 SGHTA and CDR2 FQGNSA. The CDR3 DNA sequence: TGTGCCAGCAGCTTAGGGTCTATAGGGGGCCCCTACGAGCAGTACTTC. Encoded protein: CASSLGSIGGPYEQYF.

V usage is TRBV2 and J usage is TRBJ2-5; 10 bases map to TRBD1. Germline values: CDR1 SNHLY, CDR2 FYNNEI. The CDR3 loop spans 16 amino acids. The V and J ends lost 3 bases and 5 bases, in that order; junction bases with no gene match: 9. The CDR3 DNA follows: TGTGCCAGCAGTGATCCCGGGACAGGGGTGGGGGAGACCCAGTACTTC. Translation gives CASSDPGTGVGETQYF.

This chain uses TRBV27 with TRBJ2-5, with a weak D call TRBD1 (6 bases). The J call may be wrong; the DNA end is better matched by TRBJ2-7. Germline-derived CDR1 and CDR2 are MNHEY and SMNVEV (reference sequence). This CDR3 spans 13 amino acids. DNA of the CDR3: TGTGCCAGCAGTGTAGCTACAGGGAACGAGCAGTACTTC. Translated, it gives CASSVATGNEQYF.

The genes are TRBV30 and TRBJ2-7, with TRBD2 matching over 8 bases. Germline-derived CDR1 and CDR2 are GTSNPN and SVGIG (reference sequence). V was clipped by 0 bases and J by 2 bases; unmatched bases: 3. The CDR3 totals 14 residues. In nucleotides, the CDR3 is TGTGCCTGGAGTGTATTAGCGGGACCCTACGAGCAGTACTTC. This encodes CAWSVLAGPYEQYF.

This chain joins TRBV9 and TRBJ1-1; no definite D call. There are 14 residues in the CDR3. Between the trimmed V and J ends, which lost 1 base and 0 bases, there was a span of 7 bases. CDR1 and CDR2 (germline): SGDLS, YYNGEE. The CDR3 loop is CASSVTAMNTEAFF. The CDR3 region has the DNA TGTGCCAGCAGCGTAACAGCTATGAACACTGAAGCTTTCTTT.

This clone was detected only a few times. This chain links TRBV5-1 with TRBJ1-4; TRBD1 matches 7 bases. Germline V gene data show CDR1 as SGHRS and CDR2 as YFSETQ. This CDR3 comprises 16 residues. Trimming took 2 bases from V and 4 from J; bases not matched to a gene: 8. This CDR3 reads CASSFGGDRVNEKLFF. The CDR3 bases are TGCGCCAGCAGCTTCGGGGGGGACAGAGTTAATGAAAAACTGTTTTTT. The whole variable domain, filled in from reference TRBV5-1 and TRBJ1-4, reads KAGVTQTPRYLIKTRGQQVTLSCSPISGHRSVSWYQQTPGQGLQFLFEYFSETQRNKGNFPGRFSGRQFSNSRSEMNVSTLELGDSALYLCASSFGGDRVNEKLFFGSGTQLSVL.

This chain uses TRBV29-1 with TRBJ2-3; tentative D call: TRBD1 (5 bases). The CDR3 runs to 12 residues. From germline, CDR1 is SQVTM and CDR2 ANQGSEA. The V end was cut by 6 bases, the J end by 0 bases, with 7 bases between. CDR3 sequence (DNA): TGCAGCGTCGACAGAAGCACAGATACGCAGTATTTT. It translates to CSVDRSTDTQYF.

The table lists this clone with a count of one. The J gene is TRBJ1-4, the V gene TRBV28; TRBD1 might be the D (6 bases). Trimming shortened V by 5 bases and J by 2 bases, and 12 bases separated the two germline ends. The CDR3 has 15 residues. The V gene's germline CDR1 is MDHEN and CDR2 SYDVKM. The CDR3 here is CASSPTGRTNEKLFF. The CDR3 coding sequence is TGTGCCAGCAGTCCAACAGGGCGCACTAATGAAAAACTGTTTTTT. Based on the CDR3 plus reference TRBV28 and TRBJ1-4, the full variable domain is DVKVTQSSRYLVKRTGEKVFLECVQDMDHENMFWYRQDPGLGLRLIYFSYDVKMKEKGDIPEGYSVSREKKERFSLILESASTNQTSMYLCASSPTGRTNEKLFFGSGTQLSVL.

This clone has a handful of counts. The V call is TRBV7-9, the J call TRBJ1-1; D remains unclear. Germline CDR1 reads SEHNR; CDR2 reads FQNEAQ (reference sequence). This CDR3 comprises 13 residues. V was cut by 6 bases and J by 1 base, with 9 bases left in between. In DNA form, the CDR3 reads TGTGCCAGCAGTTACAACACGAACACTGAAGCTTTCTTT. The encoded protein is CASSYNTNTEAFF.

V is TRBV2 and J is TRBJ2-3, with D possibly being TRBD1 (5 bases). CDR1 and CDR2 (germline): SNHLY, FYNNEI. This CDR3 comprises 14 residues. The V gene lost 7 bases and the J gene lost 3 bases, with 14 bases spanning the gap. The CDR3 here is CASNTGKGTDTQYF. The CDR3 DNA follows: TGTGCCAGCAACACCGGAAAGGGGACAGATACGCAGTATTTT.

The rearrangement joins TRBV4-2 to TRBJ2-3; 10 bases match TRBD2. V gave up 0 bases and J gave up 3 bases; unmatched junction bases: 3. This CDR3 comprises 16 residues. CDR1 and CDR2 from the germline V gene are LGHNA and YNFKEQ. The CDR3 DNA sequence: TGTGCCAGCAGCCAAGAAAGCGGGAGGGCGACAGATACGCAGTATTTT. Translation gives CASSQESGRATDTQYF.

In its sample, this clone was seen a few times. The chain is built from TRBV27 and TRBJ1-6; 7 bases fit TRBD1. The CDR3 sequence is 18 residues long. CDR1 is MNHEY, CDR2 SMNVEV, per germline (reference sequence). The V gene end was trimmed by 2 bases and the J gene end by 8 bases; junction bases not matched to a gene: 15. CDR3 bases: TGTGCCAGCAGTTTAAGTTTTGGAGGGGGCGGTTGGGATTCACCCCTCCACTTT. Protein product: CASSLSFGGGGWDSPLHF.

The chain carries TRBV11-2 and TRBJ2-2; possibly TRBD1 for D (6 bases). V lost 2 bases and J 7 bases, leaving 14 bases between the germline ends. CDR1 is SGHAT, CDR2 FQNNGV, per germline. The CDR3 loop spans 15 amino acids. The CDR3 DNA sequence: TGTGCCAGCAGCTTAAATACAGGGTCGGACGGGGAGCTGTTTTTT. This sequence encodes CASSLNTGSDGELFF. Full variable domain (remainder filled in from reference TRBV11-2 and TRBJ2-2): EAGVAQSPRYKIIEKRQSVAFWCNPISGHATLYWYQQILGQGPKLLIQFQNNGVVDDSQLPKDRFSAERLKGVDSTLKIQPAKLEDSAVYLCASSLNTGSDGELFFGEGSRLTVL.

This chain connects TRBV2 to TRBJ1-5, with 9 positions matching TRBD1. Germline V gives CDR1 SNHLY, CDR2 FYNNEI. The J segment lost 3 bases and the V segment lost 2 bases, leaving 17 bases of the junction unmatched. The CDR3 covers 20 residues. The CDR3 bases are TGTGCCAGCAGTGAATGGCCGGGACAGGGAAGGTCCCTCCCCAATCAGCCCCAGCATTTT. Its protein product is CASSEWPGQGRSLPNQPQHF.

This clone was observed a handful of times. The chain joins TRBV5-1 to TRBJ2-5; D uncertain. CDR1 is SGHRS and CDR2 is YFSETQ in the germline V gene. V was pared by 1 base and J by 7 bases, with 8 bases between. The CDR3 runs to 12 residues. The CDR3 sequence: CASSLRIGTQYF. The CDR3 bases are TGCGCCAGCAGCTTGCGTATCGGGACCCAGTACTTC.

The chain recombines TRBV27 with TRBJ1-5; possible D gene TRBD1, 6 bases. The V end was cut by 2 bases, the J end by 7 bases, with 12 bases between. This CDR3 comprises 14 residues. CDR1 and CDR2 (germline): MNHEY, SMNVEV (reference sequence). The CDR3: CASSLPPQGQPQHF. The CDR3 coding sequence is TGTGCCAGCAGTTTACCTCCACAGGGACAGCCCCAGCATTTT.